A single T cell receptor beta chain is shown here with its context. What it binds is not known. This sample was included in a study of CD8+ T cells in alopecia areata. General study results and limits: Affected lesional scalp, above all in alopecia totalis/universalis, was more clonal than normal scalp. Scalp specimens additionally yield sequences from normal skin's resident alphabeta T cells. Shared TCR sequences were less clear between patients than in mice, possibly partly from HLA diversity.

This CDR3 comprises 13 residues. V lost 7 bases, J lost 4 bases, and 5 bases stayed unmatched. Germline CDR1 reads LNHDA; CDR2 reads SQIVND (reference sequence). Extracted RNA was reverse transcribed into cDNA, the sequencing template. The method was immunoSEQ multiplex PCR; TCRdb's version includes in-frame clones alone and lacks a portion of them. The repertoire holds 90,000 to 150,000 clones, with roughly 68% as singletons. Both CD4+ and CD8+ T cells were separated by sorting PBMCs. Sequenced: CD4+ T cells sorted from blood. This rearrangement joins TRBV19 to TRBJ2-7; 9 nucleotides align to TRBD1. This receptor was identified in a human donor in good health. The CDR3 nucleotides are TGTGCCAGTACCACGACAGGGGGGTACGAGCAGTACTTC. Translated, it gives CASTTTGGYEQYF.